The sequence of this T cell receptor (beta chain) was determined in a study of human T cells and chemical hapten exposure. Study in general: It was small differences in pooled library volume that mainly caused per-sample TCR yields to vary.

Unique molecular identifiers were affixed to discrete cDNA molecules within the library. One entry per CDR3 protein, called by TCRdb with MiXCR from the RACE reads. Of approximately 73,000 distinct CDR3 sequences in the sample, 10% to 13% are singletons; the top ten hold 1.3% to 1.5%. Trimming removed 2 bases from V and 6 bases from J; junction bases left unmatched: 8. The germline gives CDR1 DFQATT, CDR2 SNEGSKA (reference sequence). This CDR3 spans 15 amino acids. This clonotype was counted at least ten times. The time point denotes: patch test 1, 2 weeks after DPC sensitization. Treatment described: therapeutic diphenylcyclopropenone sensitization with weekly scalp DPC.

This sequence was found in a woman in her forties or fifties with alopecia areata. Some clones in this sample may be carry-over from other donors' samples. The gene calls are TRBV20-1 and TRBJ2-7, with 12 bases aligning to TRBD1. The source was whole blood, collected in connection with sensitization to the hapten diphenylcyclopropenone (DPC). CDR3 region: CSARTSGTGGSEQYF. The DNA for the CDR3 is TGCAGTGCTAGAACCTCCGGGACAGGGGGCTCCGAGCAGTACTTC.